This TCR beta chain was obtained from a study of early T cells in non-severe SARS-CoV-2 infection. Across the study: Alpha and beta chains were unpaired, from unsorted whole-blood bulk RNA. The study's findings and limits: Anti-spike CD8 responses were favored in VDJdb matching, and private and CD4 specificities were missed.

The CDR3 is 13 amino acids. Trimming cost V 6 bases and J 6 bases, with 14 bases left between them. Unique molecular identifiers were attached to individual cDNA molecules. MiXCR, applied by TCRdb to the 5' RACE reads, yields one record per CDR3 protein. The sample lists tens of thousands of distinct CDR3 sequences, about an eighth seen once, with around 7% in the top ten. In its sample, this clonotype was seen a few times. What it recognizes is unknown. This chain connects TRBV12-3 or TRBV12-4 to TRBJ1-2; a weak D match, TRBD1 (5 bases). The sequence was obtained from an adult who was a healthcare worker with PCR-confirmed SARS-CoV-2 infection or an uninfected control (not recorded which). Input material: whole blood. As DNA, the CDR3 is TGTGCCAGCAGACGAAACGAGGGGCATGGCTACACCTTC. It is translated as CASRRNEGHGYTF.